The 28 T cell receptor beta chains below come from one sample, sequenced in a study of human T cells and chemical hapten exposure (dated by TCRdb to the early 2020s). The method behind the library was RACE. The listed sequencing device is NextSeq 500. The public sequencing data were trimmed at Q25 with fastp and processed into clonotypes with MiXCR by TCRdb, which kept only in-frame beta chains. Rows matching on CDR3 protein sequence are summarized as one entry with the most common DNA and genes. The sample table shows over 75,000 distinct CDR3 sequences, and 9.5% to 13% are seen once. Of the sample, approximately 0.99% is held by the ten largest clones. The intended sense of this specimen's time point label: patch test 3, about 24 weeks after DPC sensitization. According to the study, the label for this sample's treatment or condition signals: therapeutic diphenylcyclopropenone sensitization with weekly scalp DPC.

Sample: whole blood, taken in connection with sensitization to the hapten diphenylcyclopropenone (DPC). These receptors came from a woman aged 25 to 39 with alopecia areata. Some clones in this sample may be carry-over from other donors' samples.

By share, this clonotype ranks as medium-sized. The chain uses TRBV24-1 and TRBJ2-1, with 8 bases aligning to TRBD2. V gave up 1 base and J gave up 6 bases; unmatched junction bases: 7. The CDR3 runs to 16 residues. CDR1 and CDR2 (germline): KGHDR, SFDVKD. The CDR3 reads CATSDLGAGEGNEQFF. The DNA of the CDR3 is TGTGCCACCAGTGATTTAGGAGCGGGAGAAGGCAATGAGCAGTTCTTC.

This clonotype appeared a single time. The CDR3 reads CASSPTGSYEQYV. In DNA, the CDR3 is TGTGCCAGTAGTCCGACAGGGAGCTACGAGCAGTACGTC. The chain has TRBV19 and TRBJ2-7; 7 bases agree with TRBD1. CDR1 LNHDA and CDR2 SQIVND come from the germline V gene (reference sequence). The CDR3 is made up of 13 amino acids. After removal of 5 bases from V and 3 bases from J, the junction contained 4 bases not matched to a gene.

Ten or more counts support this clonotype. The chain links TRBV5-4 to TRBJ1-3, with 8 bases matching TRBD1. CDR1 is SGHNT and CDR2 is YYREEE in the germline V gene (reference sequence). This CDR3 spans 15 amino acids. V was clipped by 0 bases and J by 2 bases; unmatched bases: 1. CDR3 bases: TGTGCCAGCAGCTTGGGGACAGGGACTGGAAACACCATATATTTT. Its translation is CASSLGTGTGNTIYF.

The table lists this clonotype with many counts. The chain uses TRBV20-1 and TRBJ2-3; 8 bases fit TRBD1. V gave up 0 bases and J gave up 1 base; unmatched junction bases: 18. Germline assignment: CDR1 DFQATT and CDR2 SNEGSKA (reference sequence). CDR3 size: 20 residues. The CDR3 loop is CSARDSTIAGGQSRTDTQYF. The DNA for the CDR3 is TGCAGTGCTAGAGATTCGACGATCGCAGGGGGCCAGTCTCGCACAGATACGCAGTATTTT.

This chain joins TRBV7-2 and TRBJ2-7; 7 positions agree with TRBD1. Germline assignment: CDR1 SGHTA and CDR2 FQGNSA. The CDR3 length is 13 residues. V lost 4 bases to trimming and J lost 4 bases; unmatched junction nucleotides: 4. The CDR3 spells CASSSPQGYEQYF. CDR3 nucleotide sequence: TGTGCCAGCAGCTCCCCACAGGGGTACGAGCAGTACTTC.

This rearrangement joins TRBV29-1 to TRBJ2-3, with D uncertain. This CDR3 contains 11 residues. V lost 6 bases and J 2 bases, leaving 6 bases between the germline ends. Germline CDR1 and CDR2: SQVTM and ANQGSEA. This CDR3 is CSVAPTDTQYF. CDR3 bases: TGCAGCGTCGCTCCCACAGATACGCAGTATTTT.

The chain joins TRBV20-1 to TRBJ2-2; a weak D match, TRBD1 (6 bases). Between the trimmed V and J ends, which lost 6 bases and 0 bases, there was a span of 11 bases. Germline CDR1 reads DFQATT; CDR2 reads SNEGSKA (reference sequence). The CDR3 length is 14 residues. The CDR3 DNA reads as TGCAGTGCGCCGGGACACCCGAACACCGGGGAGCTGTTTTTT. Translating gives CSAPGHPNTGELFF.

This clonotype was seen many times. V and J are TRBV30 and TRBJ1-5; no definite D call. Trimming took off 2 bases at V and 11 bases at J, with 19 bases between the two ends. The germline CDR1 and CDR2 sequences are GTSNPN and SVGIG (reference sequence). The CDR3 contains 14 residues. CDR3 region: CAWSQGRRLGAQHF. CDR3 sequence (DNA): TGTGCCTGGAGTCAAGGTCGGCGCCTTGGGGCCCAGCATTTT.

There are many counts of this clonotype. CDR3 region: CSARDQSRYTF. CDR3 DNA: TGCAGTGCCCGGGACCAGAGTCGCTACACCTTC. This chain links TRBV20-1 with TRBJ1-2, with D possibly TRBD1 on 5 matching bases. V was clipped by 6 bases and J by 9 bases, with 14 bases between them. The CDR3 consists of 11 residues. Germline CDR1 reads DFQATT; CDR2 reads SNEGSKA (reference sequence).

This clonotype was recorded many times. CDR3 protein: CASRSGANVLTF. CDR3 nucleotide sequence: TGTGCCAGCCGCTCTGGGGCCAACGTCCTGACTTTC. This rearrangement joins TRBV27 to TRBJ2-6; D is uncertain. The CDR3 loop spans 12 amino acids. CDR1 is MNHEY, CDR2 SMNVEV, per germline (reference sequence). V was cut by 8 bases and J by 0 bases, with 2 bases left in between.

This clonotype was seen more than once but under ten times. The chain joins TRBV27 to TRBJ2-1, with D perhaps matching TRBD1 (6 bases). CDR1 and CDR2 from the germline V gene are MNHEY and SMNVEV (reference sequence). V was pared by 3 bases and J by 3 bases, with 9 bases between. The CDR3 runs 14 residues. The CDR3 is CASSLVRGYNEQFF. The CDR3, as DNA: TGTGCCAGCAGTTTGGTCAGGGGCTACAATGAGCAGTTCTTC.

This clonotype occurred a few times. The chain has TRBV28 and TRBJ1-4; D gene ambiguous. The CDR3 is 12 amino acids. With 10 bases removed from V and 4 bases from J, the gap between germline ends came to 10 bases. Germline CDR1 and CDR2: MDHEN and SYDVKM. CDR3: CATQDINEKLFF. The CDR3 DNA follows: TGTGCCACCCAGGATATTAATGAAAAACTGTTTTTT.

This clonotype was counted many times. V gene TRBV20-1 combines with J gene TRBJ2-3; D is possibly TRBD2 (5 bases). This CDR3 is 15 amino acids long. Per germline, CDR1 DFQATT and CDR2 SNEGSKA (reference sequence). Trimming removed 5 bases from V and 1 base from J, with 16 bases in between. DNA of the CDR3: TGCAGTGCTCGAAGGACTGGTCGGCGCACAGATACGCAGTATTTT. Amino acid sequence: CSARRTGRRTDTQYF.

There are many counts of this clonotype. The rearrangement uses TRBV29-1 and TRBJ2-1, with TRBD2 as a possible D gene (6 bases). V was shortened by 3 bases and J by 7 bases, with 13 bases between the two germline ends. Germline V gene data show CDR1 as SQVTM and CDR2 as ANQGSEA. The CDR3 consists of 13 residues. The CDR3 DNA follows: TGCAGCGTTGAGGCTAGCGTAGAGAATGAGCAGTTCTTC. Protein sequence: CSVEASVENEQFF.

J is TRBJ1-1 and V is TRBV29-1; D is possibly TRBD1 (5 bases). The CDR3 sequence is 12 residues long. V was cut by 6 bases and J by 2 bases, with 10 bases left in between. CDR1 is SQVTM and CDR2 is ANQGSEA in the germline V gene. CDR3 nucleotides: TGCAGCGTCGCGGGGGTCAACACTGAAGCTTTCTTT. Amino acids: CSVAGVNTEAFF.

This clonotype was detected a few times. V is TRBV6-1 and J is TRBJ2-7; D not resolved. Trimming shortened V by 6 bases and J by 5 bases, and 11 bases separated the two germline ends. Per the germline V gene, CDR1 is MNHNS and CDR2 is SASEGT. The CDR3 loop spans 12 amino acids. This CDR3 reads CASRPGPHEQYF. The CDR3 region has the DNA TGTGCCAGCAGACCGGGCCCCCACGAGCAGTACTTC.

This chain links TRBV12-3 or TRBV12-4 with TRBJ1-2; D is undetermined. The CDR3 contains 15 residues. Trimming removed 2 bases at V and 0 bases at J, with 10 bases between. CDR3 region: CASSLKLGSNYGYTF. The CDR3 DNA reads TGTGCCAGCAGTTTAAAGTTAGGGTCTAACTATGGCTACACCTTC.

This clonotype was seen many times. Here the CDR3 DNA reads TGTGCCAGCAGCCAGGGGGGGGCAGCCCGCTATGGCTACACCTTC. It encodes CASSQGGAARYGYTF. The rearrangement joins TRBV11-2 to TRBJ1-2, with TRBD1 matching 7 bases. Germline V CDR1 and CDR2: SGHAT, FQNNGV. J gave up 4 bases and V 5 bases, and 10 bases lay outside the gene matches. The CDR3 has 15 residues.

This clonotype was recorded many times. The genes are TRBV6-5 and TRBJ2-5; no clear D gene. In germline, CDR1 is MNHEY, CDR2 SVGAGI. This CDR3 comprises 14 residues. The ends were cut back, 7 bases at V and 3 bases at J, with 15 bases in the middle. Here the CDR3 DNA reads TGTGCCAGCAATGCTCTTGGGCCGGAAGAGACCCAGTACTTC. Its translation is CASNALGPEETQYF.

The gene calls are TRBV2 and TRBJ1-2; D gene ambiguous. Germline CDR1 reads SNHLY; CDR2 reads FYNNEI. Trimming stripped 0 bases from V and 7 bases from J, with 18 bases between. The length of the CDR3 is 16 residues. This CDR3 reads CASSEAHDSSRRGYTF. The CDR3 DNA follows: TGTGCCAGCAGTGAAGCCCATGACTCGAGTCGCCGTGGCTACACCTTC. Looking up the rest from reference TRBV2 and TRBJ1-2 gives the full variable domain: EPEVTQTPSHQVTQMGQEVILRCVPISNHLYFYWYRQILGQKVEFLVSFYNNEISEKSEIFDDQFSVERPDGSNFTLKIRSTKLEDSAMYFCASSEAHDSSRRGYTFGSGTRLTVV.

This clonotype was found a few times. This chain connects TRBV7-6 to TRBJ2-6; the D is unclear. CDR1 is SGHVS and CDR2 is FNYEAQ in the germline V gene. The CDR3 runs to 16 residues. The ends were cut back, 5 bases at V and 0 bases at J, with 11 bases in the middle. Here the CDR3 reads CASSPRLISGANVLTF. In DNA, the CDR3 is TGTGCCAGCAGCCCTCGACTTATCTCTGGGGCCAACGTCCTGACTTTC.

This clonotype was seen a handful of times. V and J are TRBV19 and TRBJ1-5; 8 bases fit TRBD1. The ends lost 0 bases at V and 1 base at J; junction bases unmatched: 5. CDR1 and CDR2 from the germline V gene are LNHDA and SQIVND (reference sequence). The CDR3 runs 17 residues. The CDR3 DNA reads TGTGCCAGTAGTATAGATACAGGGGGTATGAGCAATCAGCCCCAGCATTTT. It specifies CASSIDTGGMSNQPQHF.

This clonotype showed up just a few times. The V call is TRBV7-2, the J call TRBJ2-3; 9 nucleotides agree with TRBD2. This CDR3 is built from 15 residues. J gave up 6 bases and V 9 bases, and 13 bases lay outside the gene matches. The germline V gene has CDR1 SGHTA and CDR2 FQGNSA. The DNA of the CDR3 is TGTGCCAGTAAGATAGCGGGGGCCCCTAGTGATACGCAGTATTTT. Translated, it gives CASKIAGAPSDTQYF.

In its sample, this clonotype was seen a few times. A junction end diverges from the germline sequence, so it may reflect a read error. J is TRBJ1-1 and V is TRBV28; possibly TRBD1 for D (5 bases). Germline assignment: CDR1 MDHEN and CDR2 SYDVKM. CDR3 length: 12 amino acids. CDR3 bases: TGTGCCACCAGTGGGGGTGGCGAGGTAGCTTTCTTT. Translation gives CATSGGGEVAFF.

This clonotype was counted a few times. This chain uses TRBV6-5 with TRBJ2-2, with 8 bases identical to TRBD1. The trim removed 8 bases at V and 8 bases at J, leaving 16 bases unmatched. Germline CDR1 MNHEY, CDR2 SVGAGI. This CDR3 is 16 amino acids long. The chain's CDR3 is CASARFTGTGSGELFF. Here the CDR3 DNA reads TGTGCCAGCGCGCGCTTCACTGGGACAGGCTCTGGGGAGCTGTTTTTT.

This clonotype has a handful of counts. The genes are TRBV30 and TRBJ2-3; D is unresolved. CDR1 is GTSNPN, CDR2 SVGIG, per germline (reference sequence). The CDR3 covers 16 residues. V lost 0 bases and J lost 1, with 14 bases in between. Here the CDR3 DNA reads TGTGCCTGGAGTGTACGCGGCAGGAGAGGCACAGATACGCAGTATTTT. This translates into CAWSVRGRRGTDTQYF. The whole variable domain, filled in from reference TRBV30 and TRBJ2-3, reads SQTIHQWPATLVQPVGSPLSLECTVEGTSNPNLYWYRQAAGRGLQLLFYSVGIGQISSEVPQNLSASRPQDRQFILSSKKLLLSDSGFYLCAWSVRGRRGTDTQYFGPGTRLTVL.

This clonotype was observed at least ten times. The chain has TRBV27 and TRBJ2-7; D is undetermined. There are 13 residues in the CDR3. The V end was cut by 3 bases, the J end by 0 bases, with 6 bases between. Germline V gene lookup returns CDR1 MNHEY and CDR2 SMNVEV (reference sequence). The chain's CDR3 is CASSFGASYEQYF. In DNA, the CDR3 is TGTGCCAGCAGTTTTGGCGCCTCCTACGAGCAGTACTTC.

The CDR3 DNA sequence: TGTGCCAGCAAAAGGCCTACTAGCGGTCAAGAGACCCAGTACTTC. It is translated as CASKRPTSGQETQYF. This sequence joins TRBV6-6 and TRBJ2-5; 8 bases fit TRBD2. Trimming at V came to 7 bases and at J to 2 bases, leaving 9 bases not matched to a gene. The CDR3 loop spans 15 amino acids. The germline V gene has CDR1 MNHNY and CDR2 SVGAGI (reference sequence).